This TCR beta chain derives from a study of shared clonotypes between healthy human individuals. This clone has just one count. Trimming cost V 6 bases and J 0 bases, with 15 bases left between them. The germline V gene encodes CDR1 SQVTM and CDR2 ANQGSEA. CDR3 length equals 15 residues. This table comes from immunoSEQ multiplex PCR, and its TCRdb copy is limited to in-frame clones, with some not included. The top ten clones hold under 15% of a sample with fewer than 650,000 clones, over 65% of them seen once. The V and J genes are TRBV29-1 and TRBJ2-1, with a weak D call TRBD1 (5 bases). The sequenced sample was PBMCs. The origin of this receptor is a woman aged 40 to 50 in good health. Some clones in this sample may be carry-over from other donors' samples. In nucleotides, the CDR3 is TGCAGCGTGACGCGGACATCCTTCTCCTACAATGAGCAGTTCTTC. Protein: CSVTRTSFSYNEQFF.